These 9 T cell receptor beta chains share one sample of origin, sequenced in a study of T cells in narcolepsy. Sequencing was performed with immunoSEQ multiplex PCR; in TCRdb, only in-frame clones are kept and a portion is missing. The sample yields tens of thousands of clones, around 83% seen once. The sequencing input was memory (CD45RA-) CD4+ T cells from blood. Receptors were obtained from a human donor in good health.

The chain carries TRBV27 and TRBJ1-4; D is uncertain. V lost 5 bases, J lost 8 bases, and 21 bases lay in between. Germline V gives CDR1 MNHEY, CDR2 SMNVEV (reference sequence). CDR3 length: 16 residues. CDR3 sequence (DNA): TGTGCCAGCAGTCCCCACCGAGGGAGAGCTGAGGAAAAACTGTTTTTT. As protein: CASSPHRGRAEEKLFF. Full variable domain (remainder filled in from reference TRBV27 and TRBJ1-4): EAQVTQNPRYLITVTGKKLTVTCSQNMNHEYMSWYRQDPGLGLRQIYYSMNVEVTDKGDVPEGYKVSRKEKRNFPLILESPSPNQTSLYFCASSPHRGRAEEKLFFGSGTQLSVL.

CDR3 sequence (DNA): TGTGCCAGCAGCCCCGGGACAGGGGTTAGTTCACCCCTCCACTTT. This gives the protein CASSPGTGVSSPLHF. The rearrangement uses TRBV7-9 and TRBJ1-6; 10 bases align to TRBD1. CDR3 length: 15 residues. The V segment lost 5 bases and the J segment 9 bases; nucleotides outside the gene matches: 7. Germline V CDR1 and CDR2: SEHNR, FQNEAQ (reference sequence).

The V call is TRBV28, the J call TRBJ2-3; D possibly matches TRBD1 or TRBD2 (5 bases each). The germline V and J ends were trimmed by 7 bases and 9 bases, with 17 bases remaining between them. Per the germline V gene, CDR1 is MDHEN and CDR2 is SYDVKM. This CDR3 spans 13 amino acids. CDR3 bases: TGTGCCAGCAAGGGACGGGTTTGGACGACGCAGTATTTT. Its protein is CASKGRVWTTQYF.

The V call is TRBV7-2, the J call TRBJ1-2, with 7 bases that match TRBD1. This CDR3 comprises 14 residues. Germline CDR1 is SGHTA and CDR2 is FQGNSA. The junction had 3 bases not matched to a gene; V was cut back by 2 bases and J by 3 bases. CDR3 loop: CASSLSQGDYGYTF. The CDR3 nucleotides read TGTGCCAGCAGCTTATCTCAGGGGGACTATGGCTACACCTTC.

The rearrangement joins TRBV5-5 to TRBJ1-5; no clear D gene. Germline lookup yields CDR1 SGHKS and CDR2 YYEKEE (reference sequence). The V gene lost 0 bases and the J gene lost 6 bases, with 10 bases spanning the gap. This CDR3 comprises 14 residues. The CDR3 sequence is CASSLDVNSQPQHF. CDR3 in DNA: TGTGCCAGCAGCTTGGACGTCAATAGTCAGCCCCAGCATTTT.

This chain joins TRBV5-1 and TRBJ2-7, with TRBD2 identical over 10 bases. The CDR3 has 15 amino acids. Trimming cost V 0 bases and J 0 bases; bases outside gene matches: 0. Germline CDR1 and CDR2: SGHRS and YFSETQ. The CDR3 region is CASSLGLAGSYEQYF. DNA of the CDR3: TGCGCCAGCAGCTTGGGACTAGCGGGCTCCTACGAGCAGTACTTC.

The V call is TRBV16, the J call TRBJ1-2, with D unclear. The ends were cut back, 4 bases at V and 10 bases at J, with 13 bases in the middle. CDR1 KGHSY and CDR2 FQNENV come from the germline V gene. This CDR3 is built from 12 residues. This chain's CDR3 is CASSLIGRNYTF. The CDR3 nucleotides read TGTGCCAGCAGCCTAATAGGCAGGAACTACACCTTC.

The J gene is TRBJ2-3, the V gene TRBV18; D is perhaps TRBD2 (6 bases). This CDR3 spans 16 amino acids. V lost 6 bases and J 13 bases, leaving 29 bases between the germline ends. From germline, CDR1 is KGHSH and CDR2 LQKENI. As DNA, the CDR3 is TGTGCCAGCTCCCTACGGCGGGGTCAGGAACCTTTTATGGAGTATTTT. Protein: CASSLRRGQEPFMEYF.

The chain uses TRBV5-4 and TRBJ2-7; D is possibly TRBD1 (6 bases). Trimming cost V 0 bases and J 3 bases, with 7 bases left between them. Germline V lookup: CDR1 SGHNT, CDR2 YYREEE (reference sequence). This CDR3 has 13 residues. CDR3: CASSLEGVYEQYV. CDR3 coding DNA: TGTGCCAGCAGCTTGGAGGGGGTCTACGAGCAGTACGTC.